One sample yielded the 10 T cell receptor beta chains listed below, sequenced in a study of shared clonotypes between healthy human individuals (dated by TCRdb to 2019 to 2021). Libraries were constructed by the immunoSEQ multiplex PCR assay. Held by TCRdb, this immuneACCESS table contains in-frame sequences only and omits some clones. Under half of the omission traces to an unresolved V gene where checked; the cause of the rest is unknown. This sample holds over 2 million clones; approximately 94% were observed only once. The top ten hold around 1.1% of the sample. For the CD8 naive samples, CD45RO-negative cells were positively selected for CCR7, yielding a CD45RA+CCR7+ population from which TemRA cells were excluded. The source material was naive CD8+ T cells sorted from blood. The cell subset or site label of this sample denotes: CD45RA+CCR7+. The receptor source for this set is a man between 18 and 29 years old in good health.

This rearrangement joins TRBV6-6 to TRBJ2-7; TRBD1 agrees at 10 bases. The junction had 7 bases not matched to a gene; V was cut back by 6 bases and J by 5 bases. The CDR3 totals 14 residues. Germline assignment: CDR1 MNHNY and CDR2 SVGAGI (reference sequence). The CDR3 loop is CASRRGTGVNEQYF. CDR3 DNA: TGTGCCAGCAGGCGTGGGACAGGGGTAAACGAGCAGTACTTC.

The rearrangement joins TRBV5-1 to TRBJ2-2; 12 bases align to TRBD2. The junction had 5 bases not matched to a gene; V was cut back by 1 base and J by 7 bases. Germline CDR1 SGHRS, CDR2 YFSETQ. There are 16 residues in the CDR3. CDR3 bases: TGCGCCAGCAGCTTGCGACTAGCGGGAGTGGGCGGGGAGCTGTTTTTT. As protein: CASSLRLAGVGGELFF. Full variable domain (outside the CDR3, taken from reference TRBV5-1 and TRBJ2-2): KAGVTQTPRYLIKTRGQQVTLSCSPISGHRSVSWYQQTPGQGLQFLFEYFSETQRNKGNFPGRFSGRQFSNSRSEMNVSTLELGDSALYLCASSLRLAGVGGELFFGEGSRLTVL.

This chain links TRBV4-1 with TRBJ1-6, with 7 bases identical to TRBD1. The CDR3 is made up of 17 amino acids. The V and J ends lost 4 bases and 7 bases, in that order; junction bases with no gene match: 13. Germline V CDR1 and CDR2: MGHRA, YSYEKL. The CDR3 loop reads CASSLPFWTGANSPLHF. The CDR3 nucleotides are TGCGCCAGCAGCCTCCCCTTTTGGACAGGCGCAAATTCACCCCTCCACTTT.

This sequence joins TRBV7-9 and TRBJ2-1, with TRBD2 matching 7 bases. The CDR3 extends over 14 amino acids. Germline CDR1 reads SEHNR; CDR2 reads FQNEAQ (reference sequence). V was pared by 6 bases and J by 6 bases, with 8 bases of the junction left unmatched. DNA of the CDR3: TGTGCCAGCAGATTGGGGGGGACCCTCAATGAGCAGTTCTTC. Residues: CASRLGGTLNEQFF.

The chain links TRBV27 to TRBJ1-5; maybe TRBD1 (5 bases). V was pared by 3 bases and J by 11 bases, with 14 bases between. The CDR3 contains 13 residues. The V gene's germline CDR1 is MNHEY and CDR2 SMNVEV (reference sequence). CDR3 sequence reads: CASSFTGGTTQHF. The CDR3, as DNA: TGTGCCAGCAGTTTTACGGGGGGAACTACCCAGCATTTT.

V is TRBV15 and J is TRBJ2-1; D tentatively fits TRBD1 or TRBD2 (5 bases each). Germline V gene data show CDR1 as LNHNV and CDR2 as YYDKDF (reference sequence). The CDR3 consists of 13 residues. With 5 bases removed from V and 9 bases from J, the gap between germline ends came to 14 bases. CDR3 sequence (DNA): TGTGCCACCAGCGGGGGTTTGGGCCTTGAGCAGTTCTTC. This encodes CATSGGLGLEQFF.

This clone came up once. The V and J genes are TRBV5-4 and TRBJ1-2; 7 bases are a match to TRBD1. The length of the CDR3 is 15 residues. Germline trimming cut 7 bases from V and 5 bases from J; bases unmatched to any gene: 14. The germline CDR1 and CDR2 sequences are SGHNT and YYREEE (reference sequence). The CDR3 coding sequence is TGTGCCAGCCATGGCCCGCGCCAGGGGGGGTATGGCTACACCTTC. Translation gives CASHGPRQGGYGYTF.

CDR3 sequence reads: CASSPPAGELEKLFF. CDR3 DNA sequence: TGTGCCAGCAGTCCCCCGGCAGGGGAGCTAGAAAAACTGTTTTTT. The chain is built from TRBV28 and TRBJ1-4, with D perhaps matching TRBD1 (6 bases). The V and J ends lost 5 bases and 8 bases respectively, with 18 bases between them. Per germline, CDR1 MDHEN and CDR2 SYDVKM. This CDR3 has 15 amino acids.

The CDR3 protein is CASSDSRENGWHEQYF. As DNA, the CDR3 is TGCGCCAGCAGTGATTCCCGGGAGAATGGTTGGCACGAGCAGTACTTC. The rearrangement uses TRBV10-1 and TRBJ2-7, with D perhaps matching TRBD2 (6 bases). This CDR3 is built from 16 residues. V was clipped by 3 bases and J by 5 bases, with 20 bases between them. Germline V gene data show CDR1 as WNHNN and CDR2 as SYGVQD (reference sequence).

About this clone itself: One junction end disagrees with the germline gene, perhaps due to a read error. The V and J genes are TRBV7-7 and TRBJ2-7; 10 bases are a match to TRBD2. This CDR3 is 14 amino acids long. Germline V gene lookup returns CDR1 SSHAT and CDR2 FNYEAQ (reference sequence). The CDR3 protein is CASSPGLAAYEQYF. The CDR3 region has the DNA TGTGCTAGCAGCCCCGGACTAGCGGCCTACGAGCAGTACTTC.